The 9 T cell receptor beta chains listed next were all sequenced from one sample in a study of blood T cell repertoires in COVID-19. Clones were sequenced by immunoSEQ multiplex PCR, and TCRdb holds only the in-frame ones, with some missing. Altogether more than 95,000 clones are present, roughly 84% being singletons, with the ten largest covering roughly a quarter. Material for sequencing was peripheral blood. The receptor source for this set is a man aged 60-69 years with acute or convalescent COVID-19.

The rearrangement links TRBV15 to TRBJ1-5; D call uncertain. Per the germline V gene, CDR1 is LNHNV and CDR2 is YYDKDF (reference sequence). V gave up 2 bases and J gave up 4 bases, with 9 bases separating them. The CDR3 sequence is 14 residues long. CDR3 protein: CATSRLVTNQPQHF. The CDR3 coding sequence is TGTGCCACCAGCAGACTGGTGACAAATCAGCCCCAGCATTTT.

The chain is built from TRBV28 and TRBJ2-7; the match to TRBD1 covers 11 bases. Unmatched junction bases numbered 7, after V lost 5 bases and J lost 7 bases. CDR1 and CDR2 from the germline V gene are MDHEN and SYDVKM. The CDR3 runs to 14 residues. CDR3 DNA sequence: TGTGCCAGCAGTGGGGGACAGGGGGTGAGTGAGCAGTACTTC. This codes for CASSGGQGVSEQYF.

This clone was seen a single time. V and J are TRBV12-3 or TRBV12-4 and TRBJ2-3, with a tentative D call TRBD1 (6 bases). The CDR3 contains 13 residues. The V gene lost 6 bases and the J gene lost 2 bases, with 9 bases spanning the gap. The CDR3 loop is CASRGQNTDTQYF. The CDR3 DNA is TGTGCCAGCAGAGGACAGAACACAGATACGCAGTATTTT.

The rearrangement links TRBV7-2 to TRBJ2-2; TRBD2 matches at 8 bases. Trimming took 0 bases from V and 1 from J; bases not matched to a gene: 4. CDR3 length: 17 amino acids. Germline loops: CDR1 SGHTA, CDR2 FQGNSA. The DNA for the CDR3 is TGTGCCAGCAGCTTAGCCTACGGGAGGGTGAACACCGGGGAGCTGTTTTTT. Its protein product is CASSLAYGRVNTGELFF.

This chain uses TRBV6-6 with TRBJ2-5, with TRBD2 identical over 8 bases. The germline V gene has CDR1 MNHNY and CDR2 SVGAGI (reference sequence). J lost 3 bases, V lost 4 bases, and 4 bases had no gene match. The CDR3 runs to 14 residues. CDR3: CASSLSGRKETQYF. CDR3 DNA: TGTGCCAGCAGTTTAAGCGGGAGAAAAGAGACCCAGTACTTC.

The CDR3 spells CASSYARTGYGYTF. The DNA of the CDR3 is TGTGCCAGCAGTTACGCCAGGACAGGCTATGGCTACACCTTC. V usage is TRBV6-5 and J usage is TRBJ1-2; 7 bases fit TRBD1. The CDR3 extends over 14 amino acids. Germline CDR1 reads MNHEY; CDR2 reads SVGAGI. Losses at the gene ends were 2 bases for V and 4 bases for J; bases not matched to a gene: 4.

The chain employs TRBV7-9 and TRBJ1-2; 8 bases agree with TRBD1. The CDR3 runs 15 residues. Trimming at V came to 5 bases and at J to 4 bases, leaving 9 bases not matched to a gene. In germline, CDR1 is SEHNR, CDR2 FQNEAQ (reference sequence). CDR3 in amino acids: CASSPDRAWFYGYTF. CDR3 nucleotide sequence: TGTGCCAGCAGCCCGGACAGGGCCTGGTTCTATGGCTACACCTTC.

This chain uses TRBV18 with TRBJ2-4, with 8 bases aligning to TRBD1. The V gene end was trimmed by 2 bases and the J gene end by 4 bases; junction bases not matched to a gene: 4. CDR1 is KGHSH, CDR2 LQKENI, per germline. The CDR3 has 15 residues. The CDR3 nucleotides are TGTGCCAGCTCACCAGGACAGGGAAGTAAAAACATTCAGTACTTC. The encoded protein is CASSPGQGSKNIQYF. Variable domain in full (rest from reference TRBV18 and TRBJ2-4): NAGVMQNPRHLVRRRGQEARLRCSPMKGHSHVYWYRQLPEEGLKFMVYLQKENIIDESGMPKERFSAEFPKEGPSILRIQQVVRGDSAAYFCASSPGQGSKNIQYFGAGTRLSVL.

CDR3 in DNA: TGTGCCAGCAGCCCCCTTACAGGGACGACCTACAATGAGCAGTTCTTC. Its protein product is CASSPLTGTTYNEQFF. V and J are TRBV9 and TRBJ2-1, with D possibly matching TRBD1 (6 bases). CDR3 size: 16 residues. Trimming took off 4 bases at V and 2 bases at J, with 16 bases between the two ends. CDR1 SGDLS and CDR2 YYNGEE come from the germline V gene.